This is a list of T cell receptor beta chains from one sample in a study of beta chain features in type 1 diabetes. Sequencing used immunoSEQ multiplex PCR; TCRdb keeps in-frame clones, though not all of them. The sample consists of about 900,000 clones, 15% to 20% of them appearing once. Sequences were obtained from naive CD4+ T cells from blood. The origin of the receptors is a woman aged 18 to 35 in good health. The CDR3 runs from the conserved cysteine through the conserved F or W. The order of the fields is J gene, V gene, clone size, CDR3 protein. Size tells how often a clone was seen (once, few, many) or the class of an expanded clone, and some rows leave it out.

J gene: TRBJ1-3; V gene: TRBV9; clone size: NA; CDR3 protein: CASSVGDRPVSGNTIYF
J gene: TRBJ2-7; V gene: TRBV5-4; clone size: few; CDR3 protein: CASSSGSSGAYEQYF
J gene: TRBJ2-5; V gene: TRBV15; clone size: NA; CDR3 protein: CATSRTGAVETQYF
J gene: TRBJ1-5; V gene: TRBV7-8; clone size: NA; CDR3 protein: CASSWTGTGLQPQHF
J gene: TRBJ1-2; V gene: TRBV19; clone size: NA; CDR3 protein: CASSIEWTAERGYTF
J gene: TRBJ2-1; V gene: TRBV28; clone size: NA; CDR3 protein: CASSPTGGNYNEQFF
J gene: TRBJ2-7; V gene: TRBV5-1; clone size: NA; CDR3 protein: CASSLSPGLVYEQYF
J gene: TRBJ2-1; V gene: TRBV18; clone size: NA; CDR3 protein: CASSPPGDSYNEQFF
J gene: TRBJ1-4; V gene: TRBV29-1; clone size: NA; CDR3 protein: CSVSFPNNEKLFF
J gene: TRBJ2-1; V gene: TRBV20-1; clone size: NA; CDR3 protein: CSARVREGILF